Shown below are 25 T cell receptor beta chains from a single sample sequenced in a study of shared clonotypes between healthy human individuals. Naive CD8 cells comprised CD45RO-negative, CCR7-positively selected cells, excluding terminally differentiated effector memory CD45RA+ cells. TCRdb's table, derived via immunoSEQ multiplex PCR, lists solely in-frame clones and lacks some. Of more than 500,000 clones listed, roughly 96% are singletons. Sequencing input: naive CD8+ T cells sorted from blood. Every receptor here comes from a woman between 25 and 40 years old in good health.

This chain joins TRBV13 and TRBJ2-7; D ambiguous. V was trimmed by 3 bases and J by 1 base, leaving 10 bases between them. The CDR3 extends over 14 amino acids. CDR1 is PRHDT and CDR2 is FYEKMQ in the germline V gene (reference sequence). This chain's CDR3 is CASSFLTISYEQYF. The CDR3 region has the DNA TGTGCCAGCAGCTTCTTGACAATTTCCTACGAGCAGTACTTC.

The chain has TRBV5-1 and TRBJ1-1; TRBD1 is a possible D gene (5 bases). Germline CDR1 reads SGHRS; CDR2 reads YFSETQ. Trimming removed 4 bases from V and 1 base from J, with 14 bases in between. The CDR3 extends over 15 amino acids. The CDR3 nucleotides are TGCGCCAGCAGCGCCGACAGTGGGAAGAACACTGAAGCTTTCTTT. This translates into CASSADSGKNTEAFF.

This chain links TRBV5-6 with TRBJ2-7; the D gene is possibly TRBD2 (7 bases). The CDR3 has 15 residues. Germline CDR1 reads SGHDT; CDR2 reads YYEEEE. V was trimmed by 4 bases and J by 3 bases, leaving 17 bases between them. In DNA form, the CDR3 reads TGTGCCAGCAGCACCCCGGGGGCTAGCGGCTACGAGCAGTACTTC. The encoded protein is CASSTPGASGYEQYF.

The chain couples TRBV16 to TRBJ2-7; weak D call: TRBD1 (6 bases). This CDR3 spans 13 amino acids. Looked up from germline, CDR1 is KGHSY and CDR2 is FQNENV. V lost 2 bases, J lost 5 bases, and 10 bases lay in between. The CDR3 DNA reads as TGTGCCAGCAGCCAAAATGGGGGCGACGAGCAGTACTTC. Its protein is CASSQNGGDEQYF.

J is TRBJ2-1 and V is TRBV5-1; D is ambiguous. Germline loops: CDR1 SGHRS, CDR2 YFSETQ. CDR3 length: 15 residues. Trimming stripped 0 bases from V and 1 base from J, with 8 bases between. CDR3 sequence: CASSLEGISYNEQFF. CDR3 coding DNA: TGCGCCAGCAGCTTGGAAGGGATTTCCTACAATGAGCAGTTCTTC.

The chain has TRBV7-9 and TRBJ1-4; D gene ambiguous. V lost 2 bases to trimming and J lost 6 bases, with 7 bases between them. CDR1 and CDR2 from the germline V gene are SEHNR and FQNEAQ (reference sequence). This CDR3 is 13 amino acids long. CDR3 sequence: CASSLSQDEKLFF. CDR3 coding DNA: TGTGCCAGCAGCTTATCGCAGGATGAAAAACTGTTTTTT.

This clone was found once. The chain uses TRBV29-1 and TRBJ2-2, with a possible D match to TRBD2 (5 bases). This CDR3 region has 15 residues. Germline lookup yields CDR1 SQVTM and CDR2 ANQGSEA. The germline V and J ends were trimmed by 5 bases and 4 bases, with 17 bases remaining between them. The CDR3 DNA follows: TGCAGCGTTATCAAGGTGGGAGATCTCACCGGGGAGCTGTTTTTT. It codes for CSVIKVGDLTGELFF.

V is TRBV28 and J is TRBJ1-2, with TRBD1 identical over 7 bases. V shed 2 bases, J shed 5 bases, and the junction held 5 bases outside the gene matches. The CDR3 covers 14 residues. CDR1 is MDHEN and CDR2 is SYDVKM in the germline V gene. The CDR3 spells CASSLEGALYGYTF. The CDR3 nucleotides are TGTGCCAGCAGTTTAGAGGGGGCACTTTATGGCTACACCTTC.

CDR3 coding DNA: TGTGCCAGCAGCGGCCGGGACCTGGCCTCCAATGAGCAGTTCTTC. Its translation is CASSGRDLASNEQFF. The rearrangement joins TRBV9 to TRBJ2-1; D could derive from TRBD1 or TRBD2 (5 bases each). This CDR3 contains 15 residues. Germline CDR1 and CDR2: SGDLS and YYNGEE. Trimming stripped 3 bases from V and 6 bases from J, with 16 bases between.

This sequence joins TRBV25-1 and TRBJ2-7, with D perhaps given as TRBD1 or TRBD2 (5 bases each). The CDR3 length is 17 residues. CDR1 is MGHDK and CDR2 is SYGVNS in the germline V gene. V was cut by 5 bases and J by 1 base, with 21 bases left in between. The CDR3 loop reads CASSLRGEGKKSYEQYF. CDR3 DNA: TGTGCCAGCAGTTTAAGGGGCGAGGGAAAGAAGTCCTACGAGCAGTACTTC.

J is TRBJ2-3 and V is TRBV13; unclear D gene. Germline V gene lookup returns CDR1 PRHDT and CDR2 FYEKMQ (reference sequence). V was shortened by 3 bases and J by 0 bases, with 7 bases between the two germline ends. The CDR3 contains 14 residues. CDR3 in DNA: TGTGCCAGCAGCTTCGGCGGCAGCACAGATACGCAGTATTTT. This sequence encodes CASSFGGSTDTQYF.

The chain joins TRBV11-3 to TRBJ2-1; tentatively, D is TRBD1 (5 bases). The CDR3 spans 12 residues. The V end lost 6 bases, the J end lost 8 bases, and 11 bases lay between the germline ends. CDR1 and CDR2 from the germline V gene are SGHNT and YENEEA. The CDR3 DNA reads as TGTGCCAGCAGTGGGGCCTCGCATGAGCAGTTCTTC. It specifies CASSGASHEQFF.

J is TRBJ2-7 and V is TRBV19; weak D call: TRBD2 (6 bases). V lost 5 bases and J 0 bases, leaving 11 bases between the germline ends. In germline, CDR1 is LNHDA, CDR2 SQIVND (reference sequence). This CDR3 region has 14 residues. The CDR3 DNA sequence: TGTGCCAGTAGTGCCGGGACTGCCTCCTACGAGCAGTACTTC. This codes for CASSAGTASYEQYF.

Only a few counts were recorded for this clone. V is TRBV29-1 and J is TRBJ1-1; D is unclear. Germline V gives CDR1 SQVTM, CDR2 ANQGSEA. V dropped 4 bases and J dropped 6 bases, with 6 bases sitting between them. The length of the CDR3 is 10 residues. Written as DNA, the CDR3 is TGCAGCGTTGTTGCCCCTGAAGCTTTCTTT. Translating it yields CSVVAPEAFF.

The chain combines TRBV4-1 with TRBJ2-5, with D perhaps given as TRBD1 or TRBD2 (5 bases each). Trimming shortened V by 4 bases and J by 5 bases, and 20 bases separated the two germline ends. The germline V gene encodes CDR1 MGHRA and CDR2 YSYEKL. CDR3 size: 16 residues. CDR3: CASSPEGRPEGETQYF. Written as DNA, the CDR3 is TGCGCCAGCAGCCCAGAGGGACGGCCCGAAGGGGAGACCCAGTACTTC.

The J gene is TRBJ2-1, the V gene TRBV29-1, with TRBD2 identical over 12 bases. In germline, CDR1 is SQVTM, CDR2 ANQGSEA. V was pared by 0 bases and J by 7 bases, with 4 bases of the junction left unmatched. There are 15 residues in the CDR3. This chain's CDR3 is CSVEDPGTSGNEQFF. CDR3 bases: TGCAGCGTTGAAGATCCTGGGACTAGCGGGAATGAGCAGTTCTTC.

This CDR3 is CASSEADYRWGTGELFF. For the CDR3, the DNA is TGTGCCAGCAGTGAAGCAGATTACAGATGGGGCACCGGGGAGCTGTTTTTT. The V call is TRBV6-1, the J call TRBJ2-2; no clear D. V lost 0 bases, J lost 4 bases, and 15 bases lay in between. Germline loops: CDR1 MNHNS, CDR2 SASEGT. This CDR3 comprises 17 residues.

V usage is TRBV5-4 and J usage is TRBJ2-2; D is perhaps TRBD1 (5 bases). Trimming pared 6 bases from V and 5 bases from J, leaving 11 bases between. CDR1 SGHNT and CDR2 YYREEE come from the germline V gene (reference sequence). The length of the CDR3 is 13 residues. CDR3 DNA: TGTGCCAGCACCGACAGTTTGACCGGGGAGCTGTTTTTT. Its translation: CASTDSLTGELFF.

This clone was picked up one time. V is TRBV4-2 and J is TRBJ1-5, with no clear D. Germline lookup yields CDR1 LGHNA and CDR2 YNFKEQ. Trimming took off 0 bases at V and 0 bases at J, with 6 bases between the two ends. This CDR3 comprises 15 residues. CDR3 DNA: TGTGCCAGCAGCCAAGAGTATAGTAGCAATCAGCCCCAGCATTTT. This sequence encodes CASSQEYSSNQPQHF.

The chain combines TRBV2 with TRBJ2-1, with D hard to call. The germline CDR1 and CDR2 sequences are SNHLY and FYNNEI. CDR3 length: 10 amino acids. The V end lost 5 bases, the J end lost 5 bases, and 1 base lay between the germline ends. This chain's CDR3 is CASSHNEQFF. The DNA of the CDR3 is TGTGCCAGCAGTCACAATGAGCAGTTCTTC.

This clone was observed a single time. The chain recombines TRBV2 with TRBJ1-5, with a tentative D call TRBD1 (5 bases). The length of the CDR3 is 16 residues. V lost 5 bases to trimming and J lost 0 bases, with 14 bases between them. Germline V gene data show CDR1 as SNHLY and CDR2 as FYNNEI. The CDR3 sequence is CASSNDRHYSNQPQHF. The CDR3 DNA reads TGTGCCAGCAGTAACGACAGACATTATAGCAATCAGCCCCAGCATTTT.

The rearrangement joins TRBV27 to TRBJ2-1, with 10 bases identical to TRBD2. V shed 2 bases and J 3 bases; nucleotides not matched to a gene: 4. This CDR3 has 16 amino acids. Germline CDR1 MNHEY, CDR2 SMNVEV (reference sequence). DNA of the CDR3: TGTGCCAGCAGTTTAAGGGGGACTAGCGTCTACAATGAGCAGTTCTTC. It codes for CASSLRGTSVYNEQFF.

This clone was recorded once. The rearrangement links TRBV27 to TRBJ2-1, with D possibly being TRBD1 (7 bases). Per germline, CDR1 MNHEY and CDR2 SMNVEV (reference sequence). V lost 4 bases and J lost 6, with 13 bases in between. This CDR3 comprises 14 residues. Here the CDR3 DNA reads TGTGCCAGCAGTTATCGGGGGACAGCCAATGAGCAGTTCTTC. Amino acids: CASSYRGTANEQFF.

The chain carries TRBV29-1 and TRBJ2-2; D ambiguous. The CDR3 consists of 15 residues. Germline assignment: CDR1 SQVTM and CDR2 ANQGSEA. V lost 4 bases and J 6 bases, leaving 18 bases between the germline ends. CDR3 DNA: TGCAGCGTTGTTTCGGGTGCAGACCGGGCCGGGGAGCTGTTTTTT. Residues: CSVVSGADRAGELFF.

This chain links TRBV28 with TRBJ2-7; the match to TRBD2 covers 10 bases. This CDR3 contains 19 residues. The J segment lost 2 bases and the V segment lost 3 bases, leaving 16 bases of the junction unmatched. Germline CDR1 reads MDHEN; CDR2 reads SYDVKM. The DNA for the CDR3 is TGTGCCAGCAGTTTGGTCGGAAGCGGGAGGGCTGGGCTCCCCTACGAGCAGTACTTC. This encodes CASSLVGSGRAGLPYEQYF.